What follows are 31 T cell receptor beta chains derived from one specimen sequenced in a study of CD8+ T cells in alopecia areata. RNA was isolated and reverse transcribed to cDNA, the sequencing template. The table came from immunoSEQ multiplex PCR; TCRdb's copy has only in-frame clones and leaves some out. The data contain some 170,000 clones, about 70% of them singletons. This specimen was CD8+ T cells sorted from blood, taken at week 0. Every receptor here comes from a human donor with alopecia areata.

This clone is classed as medium-sized (0.01 to 0.1%). V is TRBV19 and J is TRBJ1-5, with unresolved D. V was pared by 3 bases and J by 9 bases, with 9 bases between. The germline gives CDR1 LNHDA, CDR2 SQIVND (reference sequence). The CDR3 is made up of 12 amino acids. CDR3 bases: TGTGCCAGTAGTATTGGCGGAATGCCCCAGCATTTT. Amino acids: CASSIGGMPQHF.

This clone was detected a few times. The chain recombines TRBV7-9 with TRBJ2-3; D assignment may be TRBD1 or TRBD2 (5 bases each). CDR1 is SEHNR and CDR2 is FQNEAQ in the germline V gene (reference sequence). The V gene lost 4 bases and the J gene lost 2 bases, with 19 bases spanning the gap. The CDR3 extends over 17 amino acids. The CDR3 sequence is CASSSPGEGWPTDTQYF. The CDR3 coding sequence is TGTGCCAGCAGCTCCCCTGGCGAGGGGTGGCCCACAGATACGCAGTATTTT.

This chain uses TRBV7-9 with TRBJ2-5; 10 bases agree with TRBD1. V lost 2 bases and J lost 5; bases outside the gene matches: 8. The CDR3 spans 16 residues. From germline, CDR1 is SEHNR and CDR2 FQNEAQ (reference sequence). The CDR3, as DNA: TGTGCCAGCAGCTTAACCGAGACAGGGGGCGGCGAGACCCAGTACTTC. This sequence encodes CASSLTETGGGETQYF.

This rearrangement joins TRBV27 to TRBJ1-5; 7 bases align to TRBD1. With 7 bases clipped from V and 1 base from J, the junction kept 1 base outside the gene matches. Germline CDR1 is MNHEY and CDR2 is SMNVEV (reference sequence). The CDR3 extends over 13 amino acids. CDR3 DNA sequence: TGTGCCAGCAAGGGGGCCAGCAATCAGCCCCAGCATTTT. Amino acid sequence: CASKGASNQPQHF.

This clone has just a few counts. The chain recombines TRBV19 with TRBJ1-4, with 9 bases that match TRBD1. Germline V CDR1 and CDR2: LNHDA, SQIVND (reference sequence). This CDR3 region has 14 residues. The V segment lost 3 bases and the J segment 8 bases; nucleotides outside the gene matches: 4. CDR3 amino acids: CASSMTGGFEKLFF. The CDR3 bases are TGTGCCAGTAGTATGACAGGGGGGTTCGAAAAACTGTTTTTT.

This clone was observed a single time. J is TRBJ1-2 and V is TRBV20-1, with a weak D call TRBD1 (6 bases). V gave up 6 bases and J gave up 4 bases, with 9 bases separating them. The CDR3 covers 11 residues. The germline V gene encodes CDR1 DFQATT and CDR2 SNEGSKA (reference sequence). CDR3 sequence: CSAWTAYGYTF. CDR3 sequence (DNA): TGCAGTGCCTGGACAGCCTATGGCTACACCTTC.

In this sample, this clone turned up a few times. CDR3 sequence reads: CASSFRQGRTEAFF. CDR3 nucleotides: TGTGCCAGCAGTTTCAGACAGGGTAGGACTGAAGCTTTCTTT. The gene calls are TRBV27 and TRBJ1-1; the match to TRBD1 covers 7 bases. This CDR3 has 14 residues. The junction had 6 bases not matched to a gene; V was cut back by 3 bases and J by 5 bases. Germline-derived CDR1 and CDR2 are MNHEY and SMNVEV (reference sequence).

This clone was found once. The chain joins TRBV29-1 to TRBJ2-6; no definite D call. The V and J ends lost 6 bases and 4 bases respectively, with 16 bases between them. Germline CDR1 and CDR2: SQVTM and ANQGSEA. This CDR3 has 15 residues. The CDR3 loop is CSVGARYSGANVLTF. The DNA of the CDR3 is TGCAGCGTCGGTGCGAGGTACTCCGGGGCCAACGTCCTGACTTTC.

This clone was seen once. The chain recombines TRBV2 with TRBJ1-2, with 7 positions matching TRBD1. Germline values: CDR1 SNHLY, CDR2 FYNNEI. With V trimmed by 1 base and J by 5 bases, 4 bases remained unmatched. The CDR3 loop spans 14 amino acids. The CDR3 here is CASSEDRGWYGYTF. Written as DNA, the CDR3 is TGTGCCAGCAGTGAAGACAGGGGCTGGTATGGCTACACCTTC.

The chain carries TRBV6-5 and TRBJ2-1, with D tentatively TRBD1 (5 bases). V was pared by 0 bases and J by 10 bases, with 10 bases between. There are 13 residues in the CDR3. Germline V gene sequence: CDR1 MNHEY, CDR2 SVGAGI. CDR3 nucleotide sequence: TGTGCCAGCAGTTACTCGATGAGACAGGAGCAGTTCTTC. Amino acids: CASSYSMRQEQFF.

The gene calls are TRBV9 and TRBJ2-5, with D perhaps TRBD1 (6 bases). V was cut by 4 bases and J by 0 bases, with 13 bases left in between. Germline CDR1 and CDR2: SGDLS and YYNGEE. CDR3 size: 15 residues. The CDR3 bases are TGTGCCAGCAGCCCCAACAACAGGGACCAAGAGACCCAGTACTTC. Translating it yields CASSPNNRDQETQYF.

The V call is TRBV2, the J call TRBJ2-5, with D unresolved. V lost 0 bases, J lost 5 bases, and 10 bases lay in between. CDR3 size: 14 residues. Germline V lookup: CDR1 SNHLY, CDR2 FYNNEI. This CDR3 is CASSEAPLSETQYF. DNA for the CDR3: TGTGCCAGCAGTGAAGCCCCCCTGTCCGAGACCCAGTACTTC.

This clone has only a few counts. The chain has TRBV30 and TRBJ1-2; D unclear. The germline V gene has CDR1 GTSNPN and CDR2 SVGIG (reference sequence). The CDR3 totals 12 residues. Trimming pared 3 bases from V and 3 bases from J, leaving 8 bases between. The CDR3 nucleotides read TGTGCCTGGAGGCGGCGGGACTATGGCTACACCTTC. Protein sequence: CAWRRRDYGYTF.

V usage is TRBV6-5 and J usage is TRBJ1-2, with 8 bases that match TRBD1. CDR1 MNHEY and CDR2 SVGAGI come from the germline V gene. The CDR3 is 15 amino acids. V lost 6 bases and J lost 4; bases outside the gene matches: 10. The CDR3 here is CASRYQGAVAYGYTF. Here the CDR3 DNA reads TGTGCCAGCAGGTACCAGGGGGCAGTTGCCTATGGCTACACCTTC.

A word on this clone: Other DNA sequences in the same sample also yield this CDR3. The chain recombines TRBV29-1 with TRBJ1-2; the D gene is possibly TRBD1 (6 bases). The V and J ends lost 3 bases and 7 bases respectively, with 9 bases between them. The CDR3 runs to 11 residues. Per germline, CDR1 SQVTM and CDR2 ANQGSEA. The CDR3 protein is CSVEGALGYTF. CDR3 DNA sequence: TGCAGCGTTGAGGGGGCTCTTGGCTACACCTTC.

CDR3 in amino acids: CAWSGGLTEAFF. CDR3 bases: TGTGCCTGGAGTGGGGGGCTTACTGAAGCTTTCTTT. The V call is TRBV30, the J call TRBJ1-1, with D possibly matching TRBD1 (6 bases). Germline-derived CDR1 and CDR2 are GTSNPN and SVGIG (reference sequence). There are 12 residues in the CDR3. Trimming left V 1 base short and J 5 bases short, with 8 bases between.

The genes are TRBV30 and TRBJ1-1; D remains unclear. The germline V gene has CDR1 GTSNPN and CDR2 SVGIG (reference sequence). The CDR3 runs to 10 residues. V shed 4 bases and J shed 9 bases, with 9 bases lying between them. The CDR3 protein is CAWKETQAFF. CDR3 coding DNA: TGTGCCTGGAAGGAGACCCAAGCTTTCTTT.

This chain links TRBV23-1 with TRBJ2-7, with unresolved D. TRBV23-1 is marked as an open reading frame, function uncertain. The CDR3 spans 13 residues. Deletions cut 2 bases from V and 2 bases from J, with 7 bases between. As DNA, the CDR3 is TGCGCCAGCAGTCAAGGACCCACCTACGAGCAGTACTTC. It translates to CASSQGPTYEQYF.

J is TRBJ2-2 and V is TRBV25-1, with 8 bases aligning to TRBD1. J was trimmed by 4 bases and V by 2 bases; bases with no gene match: 6. Germline CDR1 is MGHDK and CDR2 is SYGVNS. The CDR3 contains 16 residues. CDR3 sequence: CASSELGQGTTGELFF. Here the CDR3 DNA reads TGTGCCAGCAGTGAACTCGGACAGGGAACCACCGGGGAGCTGTTTTTT.

This sequence joins TRBV19 and TRBJ2-6; weak D call: TRBD1 (5 bases). From germline, CDR1 is LNHDA and CDR2 SQIVND (reference sequence). The CDR3 spans 16 residues. V dropped 3 bases and J dropped 6 bases, with 15 bases sitting between them. In DNA form, the CDR3 reads TGTGCCAGTAGTATCGGGCCAGGGTTTAAGGCCAACGTCCTGACTTTC. It yields the protein CASSIGPGFKANVLTF.

This clone was recorded a few times. The CDR3 spells CASRTERPHAGSYEQYF. CDR3 coding DNA: TGTGCCAGCAGAACCGAGAGGCCCCATGCCGGCTCCTACGAGCAGTACTTC. The chain is built from TRBV2 and TRBJ2-7; D is undetermined. CDR3 size: 17 residues. The V end was cut by 6 bases, the J end by 0 bases, with 21 bases between. Germline lookup yields CDR1 SNHLY and CDR2 FYNNEI. The entire variable domain, with the rest obtained from reference TRBV2 and TRBJ2-7, is as follows: EPEVTQTPSHQVTQMGQEVILRCVPISNHLYFYWYRQILGQKVEFLVSFYNNEISEKSEIFDDQFSVERPDGSNFTLKIRSTKLEDSAMYFCASRTERPHAGSYEQYFGPGTRLTVT.

This chain uses TRBV7-9 with TRBJ2-7, with 12 bases aligning to TRBD1. Germline V gene lookup returns CDR1 SEHNR and CDR2 FQNEAQ (reference sequence). The CDR3 contains 15 residues. With 11 bases clipped from V and 3 bases from J, the junction kept 11 bases outside the gene matches. CDR3 bases: TGTGCCTGCTTGGGGGGACAGGGGGCCCACTACGAGCAGTACTTC. This encodes CACLGGQGAHYEQYF.

The chain is built from TRBV5-5 and TRBJ1-1, with a possible D match to TRBD1 (6 bases). Trimming took off 2 bases at V and 4 bases at J, with 12 bases between the two ends. CDR1 and CDR2 (germline): SGHKS, YYEKEE (reference sequence). The CDR3 loop spans 14 amino acids. As DNA, the CDR3 is TGTGCCAGCAGCTTTGTGCAGGGGAGCACTGAAGCTTTCTTT. This codes for CASSFVQGSTEAFF.

The chain couples TRBV6-5 to TRBJ1-3; D unresolved. Between the trimmed V and J ends, which lost 3 bases and 1 base, there was a span of 7 bases. CDR1 and CDR2 from the germline V gene are MNHEY and SVGAGI. The CDR3 consists of 14 residues. CDR3: CASSYGRSGNTIYF. The CDR3 DNA reads TGTGCCAGCAGTTATGGGAGATCTGGAAACACCATATATTTT.

The table lists this clone with a few counts. V is TRBV14 and J is TRBJ2-5; D not resolved. Trimming removed 2 bases from V and 5 bases from J, with 9 bases in between. This CDR3 has 13 residues. In germline, CDR1 is SGHDN, CDR2 FVKESK. The CDR3 DNA reads as TGTGCCAGCAGCCAATTGGGTGTGGAGACCCAGTACTTC. Translating gives CASSQLGVETQYF.

This chain connects TRBV5-1 to TRBJ1-1, with D unresolved. V lost 4 bases, J lost 2 bases, and 9 bases lay in between. CDR3 size: 13 residues. The germline CDR1 and CDR2 sequences are SGHRS and YFSETQ. Here the CDR3 reads CASSPGINTEAFF. As DNA, the CDR3 is TGCGCCAGCAGCCCCGGGATCAACACTGAAGCTTTCTTT.

V usage is TRBV15 and J usage is TRBJ2-5; 7 bases fit TRBD2. The CDR3 loop spans 15 amino acids. The junction had 4 bases not matched to a gene; V was cut back by 0 bases and J by 3 bases. Germline CDR1 and CDR2: LNHNV and YYDKDF (reference sequence). The CDR3 DNA reads TGTGCCACCAGCAGAGATGGGACTACCAAAGAGACCCAGTACTTC. It codes for CATSRDGTTKETQYF.

The V gene is TRBV10-3, the J gene TRBJ2-7; no clear D. V was clipped by 4 bases and J by 8 bases, with 33 bases between them. Per the germline V gene, CDR1 is ENHRY and CDR2 is SYGVKD. The CDR3 has 19 amino acids. The CDR3 spells CAISAQVTMNQLPTNKQYF. The CDR3 nucleotides are TGTGCCATCAGTGCTCAGGTAACCATGAACCAACTTCCTACGAATAAGCAGTACTTC.

The chain uses TRBV27 and TRBJ1-5; 8 bases fit TRBD1. The V and J ends lost 3 bases and 2 bases, in that order; junction bases with no gene match: 6. Per the germline V gene, CDR1 is MNHEY and CDR2 is SMNVEV (reference sequence). The CDR3 has 16 amino acids. The CDR3 sequence is CASSLYRGSGNQPQHF. CDR3 nucleotide sequence: TGTGCCAGCAGTTTGTACAGGGGGTCGGGCAATCAGCCCCAGCATTTT.

The chain recombines TRBV2 with TRBJ2-7, with D perhaps assigned TRBD1 or TRBD2 (5 bases each). Trimming removed 7 bases at V and 9 bases at J, with 13 bases between. The germline gives CDR1 SNHLY, CDR2 FYNNEI. The CDR3 length is 11 residues. The CDR3 DNA reads TGTGCCAGCATGGGGGTAGCTGGGCAGTACTTC. As protein: CASMGVAGQYF. Drawing the rest from reference TRBV2 and TRBJ2-7, the complete variable domain is EPEVTQTPSHQVTQMGQEVILRCVPISNHLYFYWYRQILGQKVEFLVSFYNNEISEKSEIFDDQFSVERPDGSNFTLKIRSTKLEDSAMYFCASMGVAGQYFGPGTRLTVT.

This rearrangement joins TRBV25-1 to TRBJ2-5; D might be TRBD2 (6 bases). Between the trimmed V and J ends, which lost 10 bases and 2 bases, there was a span of 20 bases. This CDR3 contains 15 residues. Looked up from germline, CDR1 is MGHDK and CDR2 is SYGVNS. The CDR3 sequence is CATAYNSGRQETQYF. CDR3 in DNA: TGTGCCACCGCTTACAACTCAGGGAGGCAAGAGACCCAGTACTTC.